These T cell receptor beta chains were read from a single sample in a study of Graves' ophthalmopathy and Graves' hyperthyroidism. TCRdb re-analysed the multiplex PCR reads in MiXCR, keeping a single row per CDR3 protein. In the table there are under 350,000 distinct CDR3 sequences, about a sixth of which are singletons. The sample comprised peripheral blood. Receptors originate from an adult man with Graves' ophthalmopathy. Each CDR3 is given with its conserved first and last residue. The D gene is left open where the match is weak. Size is stated for part of the rows, as once, few or many counts, or as a class when the clone is expanded.

D,J,size,V,CDR3,DNA
.,TRBJ2-7,many,TRBV7-6,CASSETGYEQYF,TGTGCCAGCAGCGAGACAGGCTACGAGCAGTACTTC
.,TRBJ2-7,few,TRBV28,CASSLQVYSPHEQYF,TGTGCCAGCAGTTTACAAGTTTACAGTCCGCACGAGCAGTACTTC
.,TRBJ2-7,many,TRBV7-2,CASSLAPGVAVRSWEQYF,TGTGCCAGCAGCTTAGCGCCTGGAGTAGCGGTCCGCTCCTGGGAGCAGTACTTC
.,TRBJ1-2,many,TRBV29-1,CSAAGANYGYTF,TGCAGCGCCGCCGGGGCTAACTATGGCTACACCTTC
.,TRBJ1-2,many,TRBV30,CAWSLIGPQRNYGYTF,TGTGCCTGGAGCCTAATAGGCCCTCAGCGTAACTATGGCTACACCTTC
.,TRBJ2-5,.,TRBV29-1,CSEAQVVGETQYF,TGCAGCGAAGCACAGGTGGTGGGTGAGACCCAGTACTTC
TRBD1,TRBJ1-5,many,TRBV20-1,CSAKRPGTGYQPQHF,TGCAGTGCTAAAAGACCCGGGACAGGGTATCAGCCCCAGCATTTT
.,TRBJ2-7,many,TRBV12-3/TRBV12-4,CASSFLASEQYF,TGTGCCAGCAGTTTCTTAGCTTCCGAGCAGTACTTC
TRBD1,TRBJ1-1,.,TRBV6-1,CASSRTGFMNTEAFF,TGTGCCAGCAGTCGGACAGGTTTCATGAACACTGAAGCTTTCTTT
.,TRBJ1-6,many,TRBV5-1,CASSPKTAGGNSPLHF,TGCGCCAGCAGCCCAAAGACGGCCGGGGGTAATTCACCCCTCCACTTT
.,TRBJ2-7,.,TRBV28,CASSSPQGPYEQYF,TGTGCCAGCAGTTCACCACAGGGTCCCTACGAGCAGTACTTC
.,TRBJ2-2,many,TRBV2,CASSVSPGRGNTGELFF,TGTGCCAGCAGTGTTTCTCCAGGGAGAGGAAACACCGGGGAGCTGTTTTTT
.,TRBJ2-7,many,TRBV12-3/TRBV12-4,CASSSALGEDEQYF,TGTGCCAGCAGTTCAGCCCTGGGGGAAGACGAGCAGTACTTC
.,TRBJ2-2,many,TRBV7-9,CASSFVGMNTGELFF,TGTGCCAGCAGCTTTGTGGGCATGAACACCGGGGAGCTGTTTTTT
.,TRBJ1-1,.,TRBV12-3/TRBV12-4,CASSLWARGAFF,TGTGCCAGCAGTTTGTGGGCGCGGGGAGCTTTCTTT
.,TRBJ1-1,many,TRBV11-1,CASSLAAQGEAFF,TGTGCCAGCAGCTTAGCGGCGCAGGGTGAAGCTTTCTTT
.,TRBJ2-5,many,TRBV20-1,CSVIQGFQETQYF,TGCAGTGTTATTCAGGGCTTCCAAGAGACCCAGTACTTC
.,TRBJ1-1,many,TRBV11-1,CASSSFSIQEGTEAFF,TGTGCCAGCAGCTCGTTTTCAATACAAGAGGGCACTGAAGCTTTCTTT
.,TRBJ1-2,.,TRBV6-1,CASSEGPGYTF,TGTGCCAGCAGTGAGGGGCCTGGCTACACCTTC
TRBD2,TRBJ2-5,many,TRBV5-6,CASSLAGSSGGAAETQYF,TGTGCCAGCAGCTTGGCGGGCTCTAGCGGGGGGGCCGCAGAGACCCAGTACTTC
.,TRBJ1-1,many,TRBV30,CAASRFTEAFF,TGTGCGGCTAGTCGGTTTACTGAAGCTTTCTTT
TRBD1,TRBJ1-1,many,TRBV5-1,CASSLAGGRGTEAFF,TGCGCCAGCAGCCTCGCAGGGGGCCGGGGGACTGAAGCTTTCTTT
.,TRBJ2-7,.,TRBV6-1,CASSEASQLYEQYF,TGTGCCAGCAGTGAAGCATCACAGCTCTACGAGCAGTACTTC
.,TRBJ1-1,many,TRBV12-5,CASGLGQSENTEAFF,TGTGCTAGTGGTTTGGGACAGAGCGAGAACACTGAAGCTTTCTTT
TRBD1,TRBJ2-7,many,TRBV11-2,CASSRHPGQSLYEQYF,TGTGCCAGCAGCAGACACCCGGGACAGAGCCTCTACGAGCAGTACTTC
TRBD2,TRBJ2-4,many,TRBV12-3/TRBV12-4,CASSLRLAGTTRAKNIQYF,TGTGCCAGCAGTTTAAGGCTAGCGGGGACTACGAGGGCCAAAAACATTCAGTACTTC
TRBD1,TRBJ2-5,few,TRBV6-4,CATSGQGHQETQYF,TGTGCCACCTCGGGACAGGGGCACCAAGAGACCCAGTACTTC
TRBD1,TRBJ1-1,.,TRBV5-1,CASSPGTGDYTEAFF,TGCGCCAGCAGCCCAGGGACAGGGGATTACACTGAAGCTTTCTTT
.,TRBJ2-7,.,TRBV5-5,CASSLGFGTRTYEQYF,TGTGCCAGCAGCTTGGGATTCGGGACGCGGACCTACGAGCAGTACTTC
.,TRBJ2-7,many,TRBV6-1,CASGRDFEAYEQYF,TGTGCCTCCGGGAGAGACTTCGAGGCCTACGAGCAGTACTTC
.,TRBJ2-2,many,TRBV2,CASSVGLTTGELFF,TGTGCCAGCAGTGTAGGGCTGACCACCGGGGAGCTGTTTTTT
.,TRBJ1-2,.,TRBV20-1,CSAWTPGDDGYTF,TGCAGTGCTTGGACACCCGGAGACGATGGCTACACCTTC
.,TRBJ2-5,many,TRBV6-5,CASSYSAPRDGGETQYF,TGTGCCAGCAGTTACTCGGCGCCTCGGGATGGGGGGGAGACCCAGTACTTC
.,TRBJ1-1,many,TRBV6-2/TRBV6-3,CASSYPDSYTETFF,TGTGCCAGCAGTTACCCCGACAGCTACACTGAAACTTTCTTT